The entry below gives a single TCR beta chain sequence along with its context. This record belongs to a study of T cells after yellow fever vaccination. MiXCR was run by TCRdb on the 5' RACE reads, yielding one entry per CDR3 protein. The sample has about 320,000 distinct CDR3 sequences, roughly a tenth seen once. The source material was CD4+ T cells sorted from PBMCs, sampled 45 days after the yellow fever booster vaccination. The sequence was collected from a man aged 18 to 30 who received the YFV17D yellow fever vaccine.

For the CDR3, the DNA is TGTGCCAGCAGCTTATTCATTCGCACAGATACGCAGTATTTT. It codes for CASSLFIRTDTQYF. The V call is TRBV7-9, the J call TRBJ2-3; D is undetermined. Trimming took off 2 bases at V and 1 base at J, with 7 bases between the two ends. Germline CDR1 is SEHNR and CDR2 is FQNEAQ (reference sequence). CDR3 length equals 14 residues.